This is a list of T cell receptor beta chains from one sample in a study of shared clonotypes between healthy human individuals. The data were produced by immunoSEQ multiplex PCR, yet TCRdb's version contains in-frame clones alone and is incomplete. The table records about 2,200,000 clones, roughly 91% of them present only once. The sequenced sample was naive CD8+ T cells from PBMCs. The receptors were sampled from a young man in good health. Some clones in this sample may be carry-over from other donors' samples. CDR3s leave out the opening cysteine and the closing phenylalanine or tryptophan. The D gene is left open where the match is weak.

j_call	v_call	d_call	cdr3_aa
TRBJ2-5	TRBV7-9	-	ASSPPWRESFRGETQY
TRBJ2-7	TRBV5-1	-	ASSLSGRYEQY
TRBJ1-1	TRBV9	-	ASSPPTVNTEAF
TRBJ2-5	TRBV18	TRBD1	ASSPGQGLAETQY
TRBJ1-1	TRBV5-1	-	ASSSPPLTGNTEAF
TRBJ1-5	TRBV29-1	TRBD1	SVVTGTGVGQPQH
TRBJ2-7	TRBV11-2	TRBD1	ASSSGQGPYEQY
TRBJ1-2	TRBV27	-	ASRAGLNYGYT
TRBJ1-1	TRBV21-1	-	ASSKVGETEAF
TRBJ2-7	TRBV28	TRBD1	ASSYGTGRSYEQY
TRBJ2-1	TRBV4-2	TRBD2	ASSQTSVTWGNEQF
TRBJ2-7	TRBV5-6	-	ASSPPEGTTYEQY
TRBJ2-2	TRBV7-9	-	ASSSRKSNTGELF
TRBJ2-7	TRBV6-6	-	ASWGSSYEQY
TRBJ2-5	TRBV5-4	TRBD2	ASSRTSGSWRETQY
TRBJ2-5	TRBV6-5	-	ASSYAGVQETQY
TRBJ2-7	TRBV5-6	-	ASSLSAGSREQY
TRBJ2-5	TRBV4-1	TRBD1	ASSQAQGAWETQY
TRBJ2-1	TRBV7-8	TRBD1	ASSWDRARRRNEQF
TRBJ2-3	TRBV7-2	TRBD2	ASSLNKWDYL
TRBJ1-1	TRBV6-4	-	ASSDSWGSTEAF
TRBJ2-3	TRBV19	-	ASSTRQGTDTQY
TRBJ1-1	TRBV28	TRBD1	ASSFIGIGTGTLAEAF
TRBJ2-2	TRBV19	-	ASSLPRGTARDTGELF
TRBJ2-2	TRBV19	-	ASTPGTYGELF
TRBJ2-7	TRBV9	-	ASSAGGQGLLA
TRBJ1-5	TRBV6-1	TRBD1	ASSAQTGYVQPQH